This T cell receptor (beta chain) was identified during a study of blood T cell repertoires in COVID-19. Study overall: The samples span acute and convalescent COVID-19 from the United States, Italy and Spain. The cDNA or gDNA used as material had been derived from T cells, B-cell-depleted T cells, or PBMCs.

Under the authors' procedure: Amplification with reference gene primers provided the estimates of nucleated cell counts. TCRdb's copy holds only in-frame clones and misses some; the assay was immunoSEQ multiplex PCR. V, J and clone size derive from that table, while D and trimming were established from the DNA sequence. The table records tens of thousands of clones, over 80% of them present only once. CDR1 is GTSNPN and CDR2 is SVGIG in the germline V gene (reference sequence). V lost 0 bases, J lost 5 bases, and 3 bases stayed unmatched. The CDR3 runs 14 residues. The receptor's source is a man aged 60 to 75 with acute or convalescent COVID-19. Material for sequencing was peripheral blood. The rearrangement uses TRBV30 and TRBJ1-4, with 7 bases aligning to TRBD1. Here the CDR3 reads CAWSVDRANEKLFF. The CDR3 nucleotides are TGTGCCTGGAGTGTTGACAGGGCAAATGAAAAACTGTTTTTT.